Below, 6 T cell receptor beta chains from the same sample are listed, as sequenced in a study of blood T cell repertoires in COVID-19. Assay: immunoSEQ multiplex PCR; the TCRdb copy retains only in-frame clones and omits some. This table has under 250,000 clones, approximately 89% appearing once. Material for sequencing was PBMCs or T cells enriched from blood (not recorded which). The receptors derive from a woman in her 40s who had been exposed to COVID-19.

The chain combines TRBV21-1 with TRBJ2-2; the table's D call of TRBD1 was not tested on the DNA. TRBV21-1 is a listed pseudogene. The CDR3 loop spans 17 amino acids. This CDR3 reads CASSKSQGGPNTGELFF. The CDR3 DNA reads as TGTGCCAGCAGCAAAAGCCAGGGGGGACCGAACACCGGGGAGCTGTTTTTT.

The chain links TRBV4-2 to TRBJ2-1; 9 bases agree with TRBD1. CDR3 length equals 19 residues. The ends lost 0 bases at V and 3 bases at J; junction bases unmatched: 12. Germline V gene data show CDR1 as LGHNA and CDR2 as YNFKEQ. In nucleotides, the CDR3 is TGTGCCAGCAGCCAAGATTTAAGGGGACAGGGAGGGTTCTACAATGAGCAGTTCTTC. This sequence encodes CASSQDLRGQGGFYNEQFF.

This sequence joins TRBV4-3 and TRBJ2-1; maybe TRBD2 (5 bases). The CDR3 covers 20 residues. V lost 1 base and J 0 bases, leaving 22 bases between the germline ends. Germline assignment: CDR1 LGHNA and CDR2 YSLEER. The CDR3 loop reads CASSQAASGLYDLSYNEQFF. CDR3 nucleotides: TGCGCCAGCAGCCAAGCGGCATCAGGACTTTATGACCTCTCCTACAATGAGCAGTTCTTC.

The chain carries TRBV18 and TRBJ2-1; D gene unclear. This CDR3 has 15 amino acids. Trimming shortened V by 3 bases and J by 4 bases, and 13 bases separated the two germline ends. CDR1 is KGHSH and CDR2 is LQKENI in the germline V gene. CDR3 amino acids: CASSPPAVNYNEQFF. For the CDR3, the DNA is TGTGCCAGCTCACCTCCCGCAGTCAATTACAATGAGCAGTTCTTC.

This chain connects TRBV7-9 to TRBJ2-2; no reliable D call. CDR1 SEHNR and CDR2 FQNEAQ come from the germline V gene (reference sequence). The CDR3 is 13 residues long. Trimming took 1 base from V and 6 from J, leaving 6 bases between them. CDR3 sequence (DNA): TGTGCCAGCAGCTTAGTTAGCTCCGGGGAGCTGTTTTTT. As protein: CASSLVSSGELFF.

This clone was recorded only once. The V gene is TRBV4-3, the J gene TRBJ1-4, with D perhaps TRBD1 (6 bases). Per the germline V gene, CDR1 is LGHNA and CDR2 is YSLEER. The V and J ends lost 0 bases and 2 bases respectively, with 16 bases between them. The CDR3 sequence is 18 residues long. As DNA, the CDR3 is TGCGCCAGCAGCCAAGAACGGTCAGGGGTTGGGACTAATGAAAAACTGTTTTTT. As protein: CASSQERSGVGTNEKLFF.